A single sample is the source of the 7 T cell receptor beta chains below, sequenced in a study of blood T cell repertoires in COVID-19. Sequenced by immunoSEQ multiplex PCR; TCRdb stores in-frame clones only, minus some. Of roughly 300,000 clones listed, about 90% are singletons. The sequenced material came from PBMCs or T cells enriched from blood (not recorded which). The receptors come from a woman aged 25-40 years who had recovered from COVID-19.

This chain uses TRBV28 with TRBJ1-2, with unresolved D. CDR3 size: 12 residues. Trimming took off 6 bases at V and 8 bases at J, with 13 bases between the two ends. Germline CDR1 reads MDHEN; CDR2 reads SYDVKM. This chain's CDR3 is CASRSGPGGYTF. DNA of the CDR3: TGTGCCAGCAGGTCCGGGCCGGGGGGCTACACCTTC.

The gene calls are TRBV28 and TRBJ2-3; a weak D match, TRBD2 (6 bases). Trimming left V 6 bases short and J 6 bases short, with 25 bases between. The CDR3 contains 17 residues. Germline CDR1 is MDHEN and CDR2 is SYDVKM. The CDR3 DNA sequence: TGTGCCAGCAGGACTCTCGCGGGCGTGCGGGGTGTGGATACGCAGTATTTT. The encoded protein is CASRTLAGVRGVDTQYF.

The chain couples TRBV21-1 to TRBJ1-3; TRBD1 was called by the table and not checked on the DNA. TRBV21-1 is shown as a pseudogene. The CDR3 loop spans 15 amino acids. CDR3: CASRQGCLSGNTIYF. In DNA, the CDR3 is TGTGCCAGCAGACAGGGGTGCCTCTCTGGAAACACCATATATTTT.

The CDR3 here is CASSMGGRVVETQYF. Written as DNA, the CDR3 is TGTGCCAGTAGTATGGGGGGAAGGGTAGTAGAGACCCAGTACTTC. J is TRBJ2-5 and V is TRBV19; D possibly corresponds to TRBD2 (6 bases). Germline loops: CDR1 LNHDA, CDR2 SQIVND (reference sequence). Between the trimmed V and J ends, which lost 3 bases and 4 bases, there was a span of 15 bases. The CDR3 sequence is 15 residues long.

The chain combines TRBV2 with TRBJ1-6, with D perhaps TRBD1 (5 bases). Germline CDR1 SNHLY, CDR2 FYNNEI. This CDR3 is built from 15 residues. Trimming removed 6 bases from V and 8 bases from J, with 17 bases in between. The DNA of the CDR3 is TGTGCCAGCAGCGGTATTGGGGGGTTGGATTCACCCCTCCACTTT. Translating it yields CASSGIGGLDSPLHF. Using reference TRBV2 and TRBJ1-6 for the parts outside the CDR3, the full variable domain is EPEVTQTPSHQVTQMGQEVILRCVPISNHLYFYWYRQILGQKVEFLVSFYNNEISEKSEIFDDQFSVERPDGSNFTLKIRSTKLEDSAMYFCASSGIGGLDSPLHFGNGTRLTVT.

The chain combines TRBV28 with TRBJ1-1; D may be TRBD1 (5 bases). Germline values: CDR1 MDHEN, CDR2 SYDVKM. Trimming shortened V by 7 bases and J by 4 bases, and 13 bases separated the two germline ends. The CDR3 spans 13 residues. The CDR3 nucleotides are TGTGCCAGCAAAGCGGGGGTAGTCACTGAAGCTTTCTTT. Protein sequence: CASKAGVVTEAFF. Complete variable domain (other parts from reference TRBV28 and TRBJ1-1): DVKVTQSSRYLVKRTGEKVFLECVQDMDHENMFWYRQDPGLGLRLIYFSYDVKMKEKGDIPEGYSVSREKKERFSLILESASTNQTSMYLCASKAGVVTEAFFGQGTRLTVV.

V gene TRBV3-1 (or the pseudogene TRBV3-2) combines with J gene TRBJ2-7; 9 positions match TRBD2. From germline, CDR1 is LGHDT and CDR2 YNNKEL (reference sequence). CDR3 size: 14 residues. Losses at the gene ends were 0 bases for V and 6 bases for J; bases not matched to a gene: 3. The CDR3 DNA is TGTGCCAGCAGCCAAGAGCTAGCGGGGTCCGAGCAGTACTTC. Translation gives CASSQELAGSEQYF.